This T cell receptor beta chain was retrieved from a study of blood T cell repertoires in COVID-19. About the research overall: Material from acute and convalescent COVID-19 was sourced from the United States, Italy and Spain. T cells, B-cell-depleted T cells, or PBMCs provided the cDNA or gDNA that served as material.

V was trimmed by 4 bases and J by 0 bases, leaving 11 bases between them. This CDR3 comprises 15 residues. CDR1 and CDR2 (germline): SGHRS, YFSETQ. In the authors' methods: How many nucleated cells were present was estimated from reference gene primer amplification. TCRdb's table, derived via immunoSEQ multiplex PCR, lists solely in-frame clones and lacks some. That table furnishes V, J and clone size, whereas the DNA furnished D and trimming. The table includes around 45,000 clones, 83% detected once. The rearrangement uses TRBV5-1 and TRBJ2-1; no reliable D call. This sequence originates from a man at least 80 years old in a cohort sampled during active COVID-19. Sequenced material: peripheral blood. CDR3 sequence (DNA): TGCGCCAGCAGCCCTACTTGGAGCTCCTACAATGAGCAGTTCTTC. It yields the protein CASSPTWSSYNEQFF.